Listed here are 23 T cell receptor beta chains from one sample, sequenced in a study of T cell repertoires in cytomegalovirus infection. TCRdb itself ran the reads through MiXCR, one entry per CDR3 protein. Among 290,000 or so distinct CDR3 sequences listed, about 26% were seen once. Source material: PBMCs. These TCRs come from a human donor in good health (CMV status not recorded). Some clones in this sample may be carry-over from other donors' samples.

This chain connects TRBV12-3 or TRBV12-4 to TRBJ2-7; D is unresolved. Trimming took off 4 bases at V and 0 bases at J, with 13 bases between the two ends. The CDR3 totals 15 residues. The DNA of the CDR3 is TGTGCCAGCAGTTCCCATCGCCAGGCCTCCTACGAGCAGTACTTC. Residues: CASSSHRQASYEQYF.

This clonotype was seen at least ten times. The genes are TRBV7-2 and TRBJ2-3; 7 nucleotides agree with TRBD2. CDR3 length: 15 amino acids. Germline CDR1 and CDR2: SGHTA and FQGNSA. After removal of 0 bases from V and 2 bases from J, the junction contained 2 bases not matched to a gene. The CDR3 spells CASSLAGGTTDTQYF. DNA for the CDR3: TGTGCCAGCAGCTTAGCGGGAGGGACCACAGATACGCAGTATTTT.

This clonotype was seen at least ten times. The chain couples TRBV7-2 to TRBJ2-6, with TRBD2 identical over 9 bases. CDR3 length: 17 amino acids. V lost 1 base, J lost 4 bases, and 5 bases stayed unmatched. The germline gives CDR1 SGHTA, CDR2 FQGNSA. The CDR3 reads CASSLVGGRAGANVLTF. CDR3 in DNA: TGTGCCAGCAGCTTAGTTGGCGGGAGGGCCGGGGCCAACGTCCTGACTTTC. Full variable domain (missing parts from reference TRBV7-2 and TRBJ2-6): GAGVSQSPSNKVTEKGKDVELRCDPISGHTALYWYRQSLGQGLEFLIYFQGNSAPDKSGLPSDRFSAERTGGSVSTLTIQRTQQEDSAVYLCASSLVGGRAGANVLTFGAGSRLTVL.

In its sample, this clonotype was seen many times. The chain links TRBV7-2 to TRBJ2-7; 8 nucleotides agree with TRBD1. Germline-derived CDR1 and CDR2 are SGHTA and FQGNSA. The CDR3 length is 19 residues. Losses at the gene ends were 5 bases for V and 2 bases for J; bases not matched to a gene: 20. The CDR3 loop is CASSPHLRTGHGPTYEQYF. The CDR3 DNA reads TGTGCCAGCAGCCCACACCTAAGGACAGGGCATGGCCCCACCTACGAGCAGTACTTC.

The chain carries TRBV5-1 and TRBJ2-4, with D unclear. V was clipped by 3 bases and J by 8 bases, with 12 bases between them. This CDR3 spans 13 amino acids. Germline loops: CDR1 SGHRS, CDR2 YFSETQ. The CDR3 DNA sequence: TGCGCCAGCAGCTCCTTAGGACGGGACATTCAGTACTTC. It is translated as CASSSLGRDIQYF.

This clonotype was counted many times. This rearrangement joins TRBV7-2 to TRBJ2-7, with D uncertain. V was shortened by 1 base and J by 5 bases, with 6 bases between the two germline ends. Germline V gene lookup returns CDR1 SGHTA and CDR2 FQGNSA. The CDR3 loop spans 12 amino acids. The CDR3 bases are TGTGCCAGCAGCTTAGGTGTCAACGAGCAGTACTTC. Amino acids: CASSLGVNEQYF.

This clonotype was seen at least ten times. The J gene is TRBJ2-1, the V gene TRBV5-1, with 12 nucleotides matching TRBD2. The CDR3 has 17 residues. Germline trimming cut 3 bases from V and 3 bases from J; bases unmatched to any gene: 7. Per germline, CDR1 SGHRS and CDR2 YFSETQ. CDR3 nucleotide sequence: TGCGCCAGCAGCTGGTCCACTAGCGGGGGGATCTACAATGAGCAGTTCTTC. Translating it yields CASSWSTSGGIYNEQFF.

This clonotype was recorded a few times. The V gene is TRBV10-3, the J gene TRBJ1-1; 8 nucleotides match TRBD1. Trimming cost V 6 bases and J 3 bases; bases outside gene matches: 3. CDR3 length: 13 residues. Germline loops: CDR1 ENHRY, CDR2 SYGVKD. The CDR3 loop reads CAISMTGDTEAFF. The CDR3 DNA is TGTGCCATCAGCATGACAGGGGACACTGAAGCTTTCTTT.

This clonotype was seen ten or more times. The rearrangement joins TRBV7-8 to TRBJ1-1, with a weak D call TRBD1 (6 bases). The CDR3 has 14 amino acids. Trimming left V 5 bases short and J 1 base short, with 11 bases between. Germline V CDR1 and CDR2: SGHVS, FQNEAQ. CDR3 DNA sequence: TGTGCCAGCAGCACGGGACACCCGAACACTGAAGCTTTCTTT. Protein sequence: CASSTGHPNTEAFF.

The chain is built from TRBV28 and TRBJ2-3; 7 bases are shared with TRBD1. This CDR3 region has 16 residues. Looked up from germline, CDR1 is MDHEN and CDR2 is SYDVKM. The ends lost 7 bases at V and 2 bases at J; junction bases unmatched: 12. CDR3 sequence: CASITGQHSFTDTQYF. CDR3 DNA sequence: TGTGCCAGCATCACGGGACAGCACTCGTTCACAGATACGCAGTATTTT.

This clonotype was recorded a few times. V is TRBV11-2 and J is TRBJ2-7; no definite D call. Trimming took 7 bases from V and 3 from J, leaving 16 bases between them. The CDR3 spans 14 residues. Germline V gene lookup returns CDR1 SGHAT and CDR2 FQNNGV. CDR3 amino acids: CASTSYGYGYEQYF. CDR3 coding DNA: TGTGCCAGCACTTCATACGGTTATGGCTACGAGCAGTACTTC.

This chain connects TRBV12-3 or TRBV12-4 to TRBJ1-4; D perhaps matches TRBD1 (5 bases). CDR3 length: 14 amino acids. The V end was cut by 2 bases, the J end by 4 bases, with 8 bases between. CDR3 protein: CASSLWGNNEKLFF. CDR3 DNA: TGTGCCAGCAGTTTATGGGGGAATAATGAAAAACTGTTTTTT.

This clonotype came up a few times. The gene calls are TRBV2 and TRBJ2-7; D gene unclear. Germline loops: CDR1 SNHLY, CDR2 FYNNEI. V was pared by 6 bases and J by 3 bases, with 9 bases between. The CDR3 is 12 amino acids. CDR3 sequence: CASSQDFYEQYF. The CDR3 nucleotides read TGTGCCAGCAGCCAGGATTTCTACGAGCAGTACTTC.

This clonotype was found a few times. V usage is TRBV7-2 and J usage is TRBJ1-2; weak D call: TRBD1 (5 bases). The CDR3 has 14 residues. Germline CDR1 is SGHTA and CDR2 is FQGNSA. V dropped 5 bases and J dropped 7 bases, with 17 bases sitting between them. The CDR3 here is CASSRGAGNGGYTF. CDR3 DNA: TGTGCCAGCAGCCGAGGGGCAGGGAATGGTGGCTACACCTTC.

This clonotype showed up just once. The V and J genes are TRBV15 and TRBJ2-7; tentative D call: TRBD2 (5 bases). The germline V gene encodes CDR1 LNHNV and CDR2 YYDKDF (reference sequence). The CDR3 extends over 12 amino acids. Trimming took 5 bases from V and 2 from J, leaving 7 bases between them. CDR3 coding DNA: TGTGCCACCAGCTTCGGGGCCTACGAGCAGTACTTC. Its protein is CATSFGAYEQYF.

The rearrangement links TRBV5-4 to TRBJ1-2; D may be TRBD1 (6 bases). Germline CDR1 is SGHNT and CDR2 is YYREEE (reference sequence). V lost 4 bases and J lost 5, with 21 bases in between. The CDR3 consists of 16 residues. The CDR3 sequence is CASSNIGTPISYGYTF. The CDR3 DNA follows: TGTGCCAGCAGCAATATTGGGACACCTATTTCATATGGCTACACCTTC.

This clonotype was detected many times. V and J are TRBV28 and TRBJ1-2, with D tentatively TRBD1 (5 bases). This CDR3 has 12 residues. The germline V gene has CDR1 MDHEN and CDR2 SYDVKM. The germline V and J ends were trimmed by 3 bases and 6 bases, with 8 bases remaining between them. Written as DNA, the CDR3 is TGTGCCAGCAGTTTCTTGGGGGATGGCTACACCTTC. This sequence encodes CASSFLGDGYTF.

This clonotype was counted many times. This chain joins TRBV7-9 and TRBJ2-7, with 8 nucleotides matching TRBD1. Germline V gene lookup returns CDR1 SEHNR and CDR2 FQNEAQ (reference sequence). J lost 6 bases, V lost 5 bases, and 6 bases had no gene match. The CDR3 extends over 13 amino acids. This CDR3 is CASSPRGPSEQYF. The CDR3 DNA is TGTGCCAGCAGCCCCAGGGGGCCAAGCGAGCAGTACTTC. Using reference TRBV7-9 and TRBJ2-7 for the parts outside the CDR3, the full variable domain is DTGVSQNPRHKITKRGQNVTFRCDPISEHNRLYWYRQTLGQGPEFLTYFQNEAQLEKSRLLSDRFSAERPKGSFSTLEIQRTEQGDSAMYLCASSPRGPSEQYFGPGTRLTVT.

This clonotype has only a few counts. The CDR3 protein is CASSKRGRGDEQYF. In DNA, the CDR3 is TGTGCCAGCAGTAAGAGGGGTCGGGGGGACGAGCAGTACTTC. The rearrangement links TRBV27 to TRBJ2-7; 7 bases line up with TRBD2. The CDR3 contains 14 residues. CDR1 and CDR2 from the germline V gene are MNHEY and SMNVEV (reference sequence). Trimming took 5 bases from V and 5 from J; bases not matched to a gene: 9.

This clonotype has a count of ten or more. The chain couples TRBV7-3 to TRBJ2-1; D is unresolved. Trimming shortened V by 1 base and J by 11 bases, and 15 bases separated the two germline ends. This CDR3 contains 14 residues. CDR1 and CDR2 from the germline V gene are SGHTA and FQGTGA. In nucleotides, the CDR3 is TGTGCCAGCAGCTTAAGTCCCTCCACCCCAAAGCAGTTCTTC. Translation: CASSLSPSTPKQFF. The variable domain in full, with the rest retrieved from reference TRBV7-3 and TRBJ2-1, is GAGVSQTPSNKVTEKGKYVELRCDPISGHTALYWYRQSLGQGPEFLIYFQGTGAADDSGLPNDRFFAVRPEGSVSTLKIQRTERGDSAVYLCASSLSPSTPKQFFGPGTRLTVL.

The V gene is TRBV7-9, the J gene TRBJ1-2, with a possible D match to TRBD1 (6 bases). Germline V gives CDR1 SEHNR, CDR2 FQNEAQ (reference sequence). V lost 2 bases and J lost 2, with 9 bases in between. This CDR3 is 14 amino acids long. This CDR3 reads CASSLPGANYGYTF. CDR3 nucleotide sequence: TGTGCCAGCAGCTTACCAGGGGCCAACTATGGCTACACCTTC.

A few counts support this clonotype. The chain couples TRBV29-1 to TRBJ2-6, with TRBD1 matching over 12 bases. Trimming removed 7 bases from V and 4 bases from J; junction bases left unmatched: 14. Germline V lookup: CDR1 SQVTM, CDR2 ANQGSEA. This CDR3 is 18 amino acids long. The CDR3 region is CSALPQGQGAGGANVLTF. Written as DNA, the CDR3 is TGCAGCGCCTTACCGCAGGGACAGGGGGCAGGGGGGGCCAACGTCCTGACTTTC.

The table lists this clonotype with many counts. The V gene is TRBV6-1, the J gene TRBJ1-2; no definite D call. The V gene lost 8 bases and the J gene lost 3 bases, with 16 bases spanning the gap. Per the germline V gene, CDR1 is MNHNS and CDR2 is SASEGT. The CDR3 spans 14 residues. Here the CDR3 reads CASPWERRDYGYTF. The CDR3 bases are TGTGCCAGCCCATGGGAGAGGAGGGACTATGGCTACACCTTC.